Listed below are T cell receptor beta chains from one sample, sequenced in a study of control samples from healthy donors and cancer patients. The repertoire was sequenced with immunoSEQ multiplex PCR; TCRdb's copy has only in-frame clones and lacks some. This table has 110,000 to 150,000 clones, roughly nine tenths appearing once. What was sequenced was blood. The source is a man under 40 in good health. The CDR3 runs from the conserved cysteine through the conserved F or W. A D gene is named only where the DNA matches it firmly. Where a row states a size, it is once, few, many or the class of an expanded clone; other rows omit it.

cdr3_nt | cdr3_aa | j_call | v_call | clone_size | d_call
TGTGCCAGCAGCCCAACGGGACAGGGCTACAATGAGCAGTTCTTC | CASSPTGQGYNEQFF | TRBJ2-1 | TRBV7-6 | . | TRBD1
TGTGCCAGCAGCCGACTAGCGGGGTTTGAGACCCAGTACTTC | CASSRLAGFETQYF | TRBJ2-5 | TRBV7-9 | . | TRBD2
TGTGCCAGCAGCCAAGAGAGCGAGGACGGAGGTAACTATGGCTACACCTTC | CASSQESEDGGNYGYTF | TRBJ1-2 | TRBV4-2 | . | .
TGTGCCAGCAGCAGAACCGTGTACCAAGAGACCCAGTACTTC | CASSRTVYQETQYF | TRBJ2-5 | TRBV5-4 | . | .
TGTGCCTCAACAGACAGGGGGCTCCTTAACACCGGGGAGCTGTTTTTT | CASTDRGLLNTGELFF | TRBJ2-2 | TRBV7-5 | . | .
TGTGCCACCTCTAGACAGGGCACTCAGCCCCAGCATTTT | CATSRQGTQPQHF | TRBJ1-5 | TRBV24-1 | . | TRBD1
TGTGCCAGCAGCTTAGTTGGGGGTAGGATGGCCCAGTACTTC | CASSLVGGRMAQYF | TRBJ2-5 | TRBV7-2 | . | .
TGCAGCGTGTCCACTAGCGGAGCCACCGGGGAGCTGTTTTTT | CSVSTSGATGELFF | TRBJ2-2 | TRBV29-1 | . | TRBD2
TGTGCCTGGGCGGAGAACGGGAGGTTCTACGAGCAGTACTTC | CAWAENGRFYEQYF | TRBJ2-7 | TRBV30 | . | TRBD2
TGTGCCAGCAGGGCAGACCCTCCCTTAGGGCAGTACTTC | CASRADPPLGQYF | TRBJ2-7 | TRBV6-6 | . | .
TGTGCCAGTAGTTTGGGACCGCCAGGCAATCAGCCCCAGCATTTT | CASSLGPPGNQPQHF | TRBJ1-5 | TRBV19 | . | .
TGTGCCAGCAGCCAAACTAGCTACGAGCAGTACTTC | CASSQTSYEQYF | TRBJ2-7 | TRBV11-2 | . | .
TGTGCCAGCAGCCAAGTATCGGGATTGAACTATGGCTACACCTTC | CASSQVSGLNYGYTF | TRBJ1-2 | TRBV14 | . | .
TGTGCCAGCAGCCCCAGCTCCTACACCGGGGAGCTGTTTTTT | CASSPSSYTGELFF | TRBJ2-2 | TRBV3-1/TRBV3-2 | . | .
TGTGCCAGCAGCCTCGCCAGACAGGGCCAAAGCACCGGGGAGCTGTTTTTT | CASSLARQGQSTGELFF | TRBJ2-2 | TRBV11-2 | . | TRBD1
TGTGCCAGCAGCCCTCGGGACAGGGGTAATTCACCCCTCCACTTT | CASSPRDRGNSPLHF | TRBJ1-6 | TRBV7-6 | . | TRBD1
TGTGCCAGCAGCGAGGGACAGGGGGCATCTAATGAAAAACTGTTTTTT | CASSEGQGASNEKLFF | TRBJ1-4 | TRBV5-6 | . | TRBD1
TGTGCCAGTAGTATAGATCCCGGACAGAATCAGCCCCAGCATTTT | CASSIDPGQNQPQHF | TRBJ1-5 | TRBV19 | . | .
TGTGCCAGCAGCCGAGGGGGTCAGGTCGAGCAGTACTTC | CASSRGGQVEQYF | TRBJ2-7 | TRBV7-9 | once | .
TGCGCCAGCAGTGACTGGGGGTGTTCAGGAACCCAGTACTTC | CASSDWGCSGTQYF | TRBJ2-5 | TRBV10-1 | . | .
TGTGCCAGCAGCCAAGGAGGACGCACCGGGGAGCTGTTTTTT | CASSQGGRTGELFF | TRBJ2-2 | TRBV3-1/TRBV3-2 | . | .
TGTGCCACCAGCAGAGTCCCAGCGGGAGGGCCTCATGAGCAGTACTTC | CATSRVPAGGPHEQYF | TRBJ2-7 | TRBV15 | . | TRBD2
TGTGCCAGCTCACCACCGGTGTCCTCTGGAAACACCATATATTTT | CASSPPVSSGNTIYF | TRBJ1-3 | TRBV18 | . | .
TGTGCCAGCAGTTACTCGACAGCCCCTGTTGAGTACATCGGCTACACCTTC | CASSYSTAPVEYIGYTF | TRBJ1-2 | TRBV6-2/TRBV6-3 | few | .
TGTGCCTGCAGACAGGGGGCTGGGTATGGCTACACCTTC | CACRQGAGYGYTF | TRBJ1-2 | TRBV30 | . | TRBD1
TGCGCCAGCAGCCAAGAGCTAGTCGTGGATACGCAGTATTTT | CASSQELVVDTQYF | TRBJ2-3 | TRBV4-1 | . | .
TGTGCCAGCAGTGACGGCAGCTCTGGGGCCAACGTCCTGACTTTC | CASSDGSSGANVLTF | TRBJ2-6 | TRBV6-4 | . | .
TGTGCCAGCAGCTTACTGGGGAACACTGAAGCTTTCTTT | CASSLLGNTEAFF | TRBJ1-1 | TRBV7-3 | . | .
TGTGCCAGCAGCCTCATAGCGGGGGGGCCCAGGAAGTACTTC | CASSLIAGGPRKYF | TRBJ2-7 | TRBV7-2 | . | TRBD2
TGTGCCAGCAGTTACGACAGGGATCCGGGTGAGCAGTACTTC | CASSYDRDPGEQYF | TRBJ2-7 | TRBV6-5 | . | TRBD1
TGTGCCAGTAGTATAGACAGGGCCCTCTCCTACAATGAGCAGTTCTTC | CASSIDRALSYNEQFF | TRBJ2-1 | TRBV19 | . | .
TGTGCCAGCAGTTTTTCTAGCGGGGGGGCGTTTGGCGATGAGCAGTTCTTC | CASSFSSGGAFGDEQFF | TRBJ2-1 | TRBV27 | . | TRBD2
TGTGCCAGCAGTCTTGCCCCTCGGACTACCGGCACAGATACGCAGTATTTT | CASSLAPRTTGTDTQYF | TRBJ2-3 | TRBV6-6 | . | .
TGTGCTAGTGGCTCGGGGGGGCGCGTAGCTTTCTTT | CASGSGGRVAFF | TRBJ1-1 | TRBV12-5 | . | .
TGTGCTAGTGCCTACGGGGGCTCTGGAAACACCATATATTTT | CASAYGGSGNTIYF | TRBJ1-3 | TRBV12-5 | once | .
TGTGCCAGCAGCGTAGAACTAGGGCAGACCCAGTACTTC | CASSVELGQTQYF | TRBJ2-5 | TRBV9 | . | .
TGTGCCTGGGCGGACTGGGGGGGGGCCAACGTCCTGACTTTC | CAWADWGGANVLTF | TRBJ2-6 | TRBV30 | few | .
TGTGCCAGCAGTTCTCCCGGGACAGGGGCTCAGGGGGAGTACTTC | CASSSPGTGAQGEYF | TRBJ2-7 | TRBV6-5 | . | TRBD1
TGCGCCAGCAGCCCACGGACTGCAACTAATGAAAAACTGTTTTTT | CASSPRTATNEKLFF | TRBJ1-4 | TRBV5-1 | . | .
TGTGCCAGCAGCCTACAGGGGGGACCCTACAATGAGCAGTTCTTC | CASSLQGGPYNEQFF | TRBJ2-1 | TRBV3-1/TRBV3-2 | . | TRBD1
TGTGCCACCAGTGATTTAATCGGTCGAACAGCGGGCTCCAACTATGGCTACACCTTC | CATSDLIGRTAGSNYGYTF | TRBJ1-2 | TRBV24-1 | . | .
TGCGCCAGCAGCGATGGGGCGGGAAATCAGCCCCAGCATTTT | CASSDGAGNQPQHF | TRBJ1-5 | TRBV5-1 | once | .
TGTGCCAGCAGTGACCCTGTTGGCGAGCAGTACTTC | CASSDPVGEQYF | TRBJ2-7 | TRBV6-1 | . | .
TGCGCCAGCAGCCAAGACGAGGTACAGGGTAACTATGGCTACACCTTC | CASSQDEVQGNYGYTF | TRBJ1-2 | TRBV4-3 | . | .
TGTGCCAGTAGTATAGTCGGGACAGGCGTGAATCAGCCCCAGCATTTT | CASSIVGTGVNQPQHF | TRBJ1-5 | TRBV19 | . | TRBD1
TGTGCCAGCAGCTTATCAGGGGGTGGCTACACCTTC | CASSLSGGGYTF | TRBJ1-2 | TRBV7-3 | . | TRBD1
TGTGCCAGCAGGTTGACTAGCGGGGGGGCCAATGAGCAGTTCTTC | CASRLTSGGANEQFF | TRBJ2-1 | TRBV7-2 | . | TRBD2
TGTGCCAGCAGCTTGGCCGGGACGGACAATGAGCAGTTCTTC | CASSLAGTDNEQFF | TRBJ2-1 | TRBV5-5 | . | .
TGTGCCAGCAGCCTAGGTGTTTTTTCGTTCGGAGACACCATATATTTT | CASSLGVFSFGDTIYF | TRBJ1-3 | TRBV7-9 | . | .
TGCGCCAGCAGCCAACAGACGGTGAACACCGGGGAGCTGTTTTTT | CASSQQTVNTGELFF | TRBJ2-2 | TRBV4-3 | few | .
TGTGCCAGCGGCCGTCATGGAAGGGAATATAGCAATCAGCCCCAGCATTTT | CASGRHGREYSNQPQHF | TRBJ1-5 | TRBV2 | . | .
TGTGCCAGCAGCCAAGATGGGACAGCTGGAAACACCATATATTTT | CASSQDGTAGNTIYF | TRBJ1-3 | TRBV14 | . | TRBD1
TGTGCCAGCAGCCAAGGACAAAGGGGGTATACGCAGTATTTT | CASSQGQRGYTQYF | TRBJ2-3 | TRBV3-1/TRBV3-2 | . | .
TGTGCCAGCAGCTTAGAAGGGGGGGGCCGGAACACCGGGGAGCTGTTTTTT | CASSLEGGGRNTGELFF | TRBJ2-2 | TRBV11-3 | . | .
TGTGCCAGCAGCTTCATGGGACTAGCGGCCGAGCAGTACTTC | CASSFMGLAAEQYF | TRBJ2-7 | TRBV7-2 | . | TRBD2
TGTGCCAGCAGTGAAAGCCTGACCTATGGCTACACCTTC | CASSESLTYGYTF | TRBJ1-2 | TRBV6-1 | . | .
TGTGCCAGCAGCGAAAGGGGGACTGTCACAGATACGCAGTATTTT | CASSERGTVTDTQYF | TRBJ2-3 | TRBV9 | . | .